This TCR beta chain came from a study of T cells in localized non-small cell lung cancer (dated by TCRdb to about 2020). Regarding the complete study: The study examined T cell repertoires in approximately 240 patients with early-stage NSCLC and compared tumors with uninvolved tumor-adjacent lungs. NSCLC patients had a mean age of around 70 years, and 129 were male and about 110 female. The cohort was made up of fewer than 250 treatment-naive NSCLC patients whose localized lung tumors had been resected. The investigation overall reported the following: Higher blood T cell density associated with longer overall survival, while higher adjacent-lung clonality associated with shorter survival. Because multi-region tumor sequencing was not done, intratumor heterogeneity could not be ruled out. Uninvolved tumor-adjacent lung showed the highest T cell clonality, higher than tumor, which suggests more focused antigenic responses in the adjacent lung. Since the design was exploratory, TCR variables were selected using unadjusted p-values with no false-discovery rate correction. A median of about 61 of the top 100 tumor clones turned up in the paired uninvolved adjacent lung, and approximately 30 of those clones also ranked among the top 100 of that same adjacent lung.

TCR beta CDR3 regions were sequenced from DNA using the immunoSEQ Assay. On the authors' methods: To compute T cell density, TCR beta template counts were normalized to usable DNA, which was estimated by amplifying housekeeping genes. The preseqR package was used to estimate richness by extrapolating to 400,000 templates for PBMC samples and to 120,000 templates for tissue samples. Clonality was defined by subtracting Pielou's evenness from one. To identify tissue-enriched TCRs, differential abundance testing was run on productive amino-acid clonotypes with a minimum total count of 5 and an alpha of 0.1. The Jaccard Index and the Morisita Overlap Index were used to quantify repertoire overlap between compartments. GLIPH grouped TCR beta CDR3s together with public tetramer-defined viral CDR3s, and a viral motif had to include at least three viral sequences and also show V-gene enrichment. This is the immuneACCESS table as TCRdb keeps it, with only in-frame sequences that have V and J called. A part of the clones is gone; compared with another copy, unresolved V genes explain less than half, and the rest is unexplained. The DNA was the basis for D and trimming; V, J and clone size are from that table. The sample profile shows roughly 48,000 clones; 60% to 80% of them were found once. Around a sixth of the sample comes from the top ten.

At diagnosis, tumor, uninvolved tumor-adjacent lung and peripheral blood were collected and then preserved as a mix of FFPE and fresh-frozen material. For TCR repertoire profiling, blood samples were analyzed in the form of peripheral blood mononuclear cells. In regard to this clone: The antigen this receptor binds is unknown. One base away there is no much larger clone; base qualities are not given.

Here the sequenced sample was peripheral blood, taken before any cancer treatment. This TCR was sampled from a man aged 35 to 70 with stage I squamous cell lung carcinoma.

The CDR3 region reads CASSPGENQPQHF. The DNA sequence is given as TGTGCCAGCTCACCAGGGGAAAATCAGCCCCAGCATTTT. The rearranged segments are TRBV18 and TRBJ1-5, with an unclear D gene assignment. The trim is 2 bases for V and 4 bases for J, with a gap of 6 bases between the germline ends. The CDR3 contains 13 residues, cysteine and phenylalanine counted. CDR3 DNA only is kept here, 39 bases in frame from base 1. Via the germline V gene, CDR1 is KGHSH and CDR2 LQKENI.